In this sample, the clone carrying this T cell receptor beta chain turned up once. Its antigen is as yet unknown. The record originates from a study of T cell responses to AZD1222 COVID-19 vaccine. Study-wide results and caveats: With two AZD1222 doses given, Spike-specific TCR breadth and depth both rose. AZD1222 recipients seropositive at baseline numbered only six or seven.

V gave up 3 bases and J gave up 2 bases; unmatched junction bases: 8. CDR1 is KGHSH, CDR2 LQKENI, per germline. The CDR3 covers 16 residues. The method was immunoSEQ multiplex PCR; TCRdb's version includes in-frame clones alone and lacks a portion of them. The sample has some 100,000 clones, approximately 86% seen once. The rearrangement links TRBV18 to TRBJ2-7; 9 positions agree with TRBD2. This TCR came from an adult in good health. Source: peripheral blood, taken on day 0 of AZD1222 vaccination. The CDR3 spells CASSPILAGRPYEQYF. DNA of the CDR3: TGTGCCAGCTCACCCATACTAGCGGGCCGTCCCTACGAGCAGTACTTC.